This T cell receptor beta chain emerged from a study of OX40 agonist ivuxolimab in advanced cancers. Study overall: Males comprised roughly four fifths of the group, whose mean age was approximately 61 years (range 23 to 79). Findings and limits, study-wide: Fewer expanded clones were found on average in CD4+ than in CD8+ T cells.

CDR1 is MDHEN and CDR2 is SYDVKM in the germline V gene. This CDR3 is built from 14 residues. V was cut by 2 bases and J by 4 bases, with 12 bases left in between. As for this clone: The antigen is undetermined.

Generated by immunoSEQ multiplex PCR, the TCRdb table keeps only in-frame clones and is missing some. The table records fewer than 50,000 clones, 65% to 80% of them present only once. Sequencing was performed on CD4+ or CD8+ T cells sorted from blood, taken in a trial of the OX40 agonist ivuxolimab. This chain joins TRBV28 and TRBJ2-7; D uncertain. The sequence was obtained from an adult with an advanced solid tumor such as melanoma, head and neck, liver or kidney cancer. CDR3 protein: CASSLKQKSYEQYF. CDR3 DNA: TGTGCCAGCAGTTTAAAACAGAAGAGTTACGAGCAGTACTTC.